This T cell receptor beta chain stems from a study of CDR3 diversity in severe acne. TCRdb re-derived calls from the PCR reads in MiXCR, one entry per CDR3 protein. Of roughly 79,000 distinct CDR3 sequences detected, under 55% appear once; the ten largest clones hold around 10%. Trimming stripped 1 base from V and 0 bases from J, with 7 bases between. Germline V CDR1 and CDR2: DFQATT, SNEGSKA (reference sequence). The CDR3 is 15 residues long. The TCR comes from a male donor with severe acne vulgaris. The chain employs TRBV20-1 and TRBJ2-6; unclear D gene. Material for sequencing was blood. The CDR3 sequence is CSARVQHSGANVLTF. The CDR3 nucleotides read TGCAGTGCTAGAGTACAGCACTCTGGGGCCAACGTCCTGACTTTC.